The 10 T cell receptor beta chains below come from one sample, sequenced in a study of spatial heterogeneity in lung cancer. The sample's time point: sample taken at primary tumor resection. Tumor, nontumor lung or frozen PBMC supplied whole RNA, sequenced without sorting. In TCRdb, the 5' RACE reads were re-called with MiXCR into one record per CDR3 protein. Here the sample spans around 19,000 distinct CDR3 sequences, over 15% being singletons. The sample was PBMCs, taken at surgery. The receptors here all came from a male donor with early-stage non-small cell lung cancer.

The V call is TRBV6-6, the J call TRBJ1-3; no definite D call. This CDR3 has 16 residues. Germline V gene lookup returns CDR1 MNHNY and CDR2 SVGAGI (reference sequence). Deletions cut 4 bases from V and 1 base from J, with 14 bases between. CDR3 sequence (DNA): TGTGCCAGCAGTTGGAGCCTCTCCGGGTCTGGAAACACCATATATTTT. Amino acids: CASSWSLSGSGNTIYF.

Many counts were recorded for this clonotype. The rearrangement uses TRBV15 and TRBJ2-2, with D unclear. The ends were cut back, 2 bases at V and 2 bases at J, with 6 bases in the middle. The CDR3 has 14 amino acids. Germline CDR1 is LNHNV and CDR2 is YYDKDF (reference sequence). The CDR3, as DNA: TGTGCCACCAGCAGACAACAAAACACCGGGGAGCTGTTTTTT. Protein product: CATSRQQNTGELFF. Full variable domain (rest looked up from reference TRBV15 and TRBJ2-2): DAMVIQNPRYQVTQFGKPVTLSCSQTLNHNVMYWYQQKSSQAPKLLFHYYDKDFNNEADTPDNFQSRRPNTSFCFLDIRSPGLGDTAMYLCATSRQQNTGELFFGEGSRLTVL.

The chain uses TRBV10-2 and TRBJ2-7, with D tentatively TRBD2 (5 bases). Per the germline V gene, CDR1 is WSHSY and CDR2 is SAAADI. V was shortened by 6 bases and J by 1 base, with 13 bases between the two germline ends. This CDR3 spans 14 amino acids. CDR3 amino acids: CASSPRTDSYEQYF. CDR3 nucleotides: TGCGCCAGCAGCCCCCGGACTGATTCCTACGAGCAGTACTTC.

The CDR3 sequence: CASSDPVGRQGAKNIQYF. CDR3 DNA: TGTGCCAGCAGTGACCCGGTGGGGCGTCAGGGTGCCAAAAACATTCAGTACTTC. The gene calls are TRBV25-1 and TRBJ2-4; tentative D call: TRBD1 (5 bases). In germline, CDR1 is MGHDK, CDR2 SYGVNS. CDR3 length equals 18 residues. V was cut by 3 bases and J by 1 base, with 19 bases left in between.

The table lists this clonotype with many counts. The chain couples TRBV10-1 to TRBJ2-7; D uncertain. Per the germline V gene, CDR1 is WNHNN and CDR2 is SYGVQD (reference sequence). V was shortened by 7 bases and J by 4 bases, with 17 bases between the two germline ends. The CDR3 runs to 14 residues. The CDR3, as DNA: TGCGCCAGCAAAAATTTCCTAGTGGGTTACGAGCAGTACTTC. Translation: CASKNFLVGYEQYF.

The rearrangement uses TRBV12-3 or TRBV12-4 and TRBJ1-2, with D tentatively TRBD1 (6 bases). V lost 3 bases and J lost 5, with 16 bases in between. The CDR3 is made up of 15 amino acids. Here the CDR3 DNA reads TGTGCCAGCAGTTTCGGACAGCCAGAGAGTTATGGCTACACCTTC. It codes for CASSFGQPESYGYTF.

J is TRBJ2-1 and V is TRBV5-6, with TRBD2 matching 10 bases. Germline V gene data show CDR1 as SGHDT and CDR2 as YYEEEE. This CDR3 spans 14 amino acids. Losses at the gene ends were 4 bases for V and 8 bases for J; bases not matched to a gene: 6. The CDR3 sequence: CASSLPTSGYEQFF. The DNA for the CDR3 is TGTGCCAGCAGCCTACCGACTAGCGGGTATGAGCAGTTCTTC.

In this sample, this clonotype is medium-sized (0.01 to 0.1%). This sequence joins TRBV14 and TRBJ2-4; the D gene is possibly TRBD2 (6 bases). The germline V gene has CDR1 SGHDN and CDR2 FVKESK. V lost 4 bases and J lost 4, with 14 bases in between. The CDR3 is 15 amino acids. CDR3 bases: TGTGCCAGCAGCCGGTCTGGCGGGGTGAAAAACATTCAGTACTTC. Translated, it gives CASSRSGGVKNIQYF.

The chain is built from TRBV5-1 and TRBJ2-6, with D possibly being TRBD1 (7 bases). V gave up 4 bases and J gave up 0 bases, with 14 bases separating them. The germline V gene encodes CDR1 SGHRS and CDR2 YFSETQ. The CDR3 is made up of 17 amino acids. In nucleotides, the CDR3 is TGCGCCAGCAGCGGAGGGACAGTCGACTCTGGGGCCAACGTCCTGACTTTC. This codes for CASSGGTVDSGANVLTF.

This clonotype was observed at least ten times. The chain links TRBV27 to TRBJ1-3, with 9 bases aligning to TRBD1. The V gene's germline CDR1 is MNHEY and CDR2 SMNVEV (reference sequence). The V gene end was trimmed by 5 bases and the J gene end by 9 bases; junction bases not matched to a gene: 8. The CDR3 spans 14 residues. The CDR3 DNA reads as TGTGCCAGCAGTACCCGGACAGGGGTGGGCACCATATATTTT. Residues: CASSTRTGVGTIYF.